This entry lists 27 T cell receptor beta chains sequenced from one sample in a study of T cells in localized non-small cell lung cancer. Profiled with immunoSEQ multiplex PCR; TCRdb holds only in-frame clones, not every one. Of around 19,000 clones in the sample, 87% were seen once. This specimen consisted of PBMCs, obtained before any cancer treatment. These receptors originate from a man aged 35-69 years with stage II squamous cell lung carcinoma.

V usage is TRBV28 and J usage is TRBJ1-5; no reliable D call. V gave up 7 bases and J gave up 0 bases, with 7 bases separating them. From germline, CDR1 is MDHEN and CDR2 SYDVKM. The CDR3 has 13 residues. This chain's CDR3 is CASTRNSNQPQHF. The CDR3 DNA sequence: TGTGCCAGCACCCGGAATAGCAATCAGCCCCAGCATTTT.

The chain is built from TRBV30 and TRBJ2-3; TRBD1 might be the D (6 bases). From germline, CDR1 is GTSNPN and CDR2 SVGIG (reference sequence). The CDR3 length is 15 residues. The germline V and J ends were trimmed by 3 bases and 2 bases, with 15 bases remaining between them. CDR3 sequence: CAWSETGLPTDTQYF. The CDR3 DNA follows: TGTGCCTGGAGCGAGACAGGTCTTCCCACAGATACGCAGTATTTT.

The V and J genes are TRBV5-5 and TRBJ2-7, with TRBD2 as a possible D gene (5 bases). Per the germline V gene, CDR1 is SGHKS and CDR2 is YYEKEE (reference sequence). This CDR3 contains 12 residues. The germline V and J ends were trimmed by 4 bases and 3 bases, with 8 bases remaining between them. The CDR3 nucleotides are TGTGCCAGCAGCGGAGAGGGCTACGAGCAGTACTTC. The encoded protein is CASSGEGYEQYF.

The table lists this clone with a count of one. This chain uses TRBV9 with TRBJ2-1, with TRBD2 as a possible D gene (5 bases). Trimming took off 3 bases at V and 0 bases at J, with 10 bases between the two ends. CDR1 is SGDLS and CDR2 is YYNGEE in the germline V gene. The CDR3 consists of 15 residues. CDR3 sequence reads: CASSATRSSYNEQFF. For the CDR3, the DNA is TGTGCCAGCAGCGCCACTAGGAGCTCCTACAATGAGCAGTTCTTC.

The chain is built from TRBV4-1 and TRBJ1-5; no clear D gene. This CDR3 has 15 amino acids. Trimming removed 2 bases at V and 3 bases at J, with 11 bases between. From germline, CDR1 is MGHRA and CDR2 YSYEKL. CDR3 in DNA: TGCGCCAGCAGCCAACTCTCAGGAATCAATCAGCCCCAGCATTTT. Translating gives CASSQLSGINQPQHF.

This clone was observed a few times. The chain's CDR3 is CASSQVPSGMSGELFF. In DNA, the CDR3 is TGCGCCAGCAGCCAAGTACCTAGCGGGATGTCCGGGGAGCTGTTTTTT. J is TRBJ2-2 and V is TRBV4-1, with 9 bases identical to TRBD2. The CDR3 sequence is 16 residues long. The germline V gene has CDR1 MGHRA and CDR2 YSYEKL. With V trimmed by 1 base and J by 6 bases, 6 bases remained unmatched.

In this sample, this clone turned up a few times. The rearrangement uses TRBV2 and TRBJ2-5; tentative D call: TRBD1 (5 bases). The V and J ends lost 2 bases and 5 bases respectively, with 15 bases between them. Germline V gene sequence: CDR1 SNHLY, CDR2 FYNNEI. CDR3 length: 15 residues. The CDR3 sequence is CASSELDTSGETQYF. The CDR3 DNA follows: TGTGCCAGCAGTGAATTGGACACCTCAGGCGAGACCCAGTACTTC.

The chain combines TRBV11-2 with TRBJ2-7; D unresolved. V gave up 0 bases and J gave up 5 bases, with 5 bases separating them. Germline values: CDR1 SGHAT, CDR2 FQNNGV. This CDR3 is 12 amino acids long. CDR3 nucleotide sequence: TGTGCCAGCAGCTTAGATGACCACGAGCAGTACTTC. Encoded protein: CASSLDDHEQYF.

The chain uses TRBV5-5 and TRBJ2-7, with D unclear. The CDR3 loop spans 15 amino acids. Trimming removed 4 bases from V and 0 bases from J, with 14 bases in between. Germline V gene sequence: CDR1 SGHKS, CDR2 YYEKEE (reference sequence). The DNA for the CDR3 is TGTGCCAGCAGCCCGCCCTCCAGGAGCTCCTACGAGCAGTACTTC. Its protein product is CASSPPSRSSYEQYF.

The chain is built from TRBV29-1 and TRBJ1-1, with a possible D match to TRBD1 (6 bases). Germline V gene sequence: CDR1 SQVTM, CDR2 ANQGSEA. The CDR3 length is 13 residues. Deletions cut 7 bases from V and 4 bases from J, with 16 bases between. The CDR3 DNA sequence: TGCAGCGGAGCGGGACATGGTGGCACTGAAGCTTTCTTT. It yields the protein CSGAGHGGTEAFF.

The CDR3 DNA reads TGTGCCAGCAGCACCGGGGGACATCAGGGCTACACCTTC. Translating gives CASSTGGHQGYTF. The chain recombines TRBV25-1 with TRBJ1-2; TRBD1 might be the D (6 bases). The length of the CDR3 is 13 residues. The ends were cut back, 6 bases at V and 8 bases at J, with 16 bases in the middle. The germline V gene has CDR1 MGHDK and CDR2 SYGVNS.

This chain joins TRBV19 and TRBJ2-5, with TRBD2 matching 12 bases. V trimming: 10 bases; J trimming: 7 bases; junction bases outside the gene matches: 7. The CDR3 length is 13 residues. Germline-derived CDR1 and CDR2 are LNHDA and SQIVND (reference sequence). CDR3 sequence: CATSTSGGMTQYF. The CDR3 coding sequence is TGTGCCACCTCGACTAGCGGGGGAATGACCCAGTACTTC.

The chain couples TRBV4-3 to TRBJ1-4, with D perhaps TRBD1 (6 bases). The V gene lost 0 bases and the J gene lost 4 bases, with 15 bases spanning the gap. Germline CDR1 is LGHNA and CDR2 is YSLEER. The CDR3 extends over 17 amino acids. The CDR3 coding sequence is TGCGCCAGCAGCCAAGAGCCCCGCACAGGGATTAATGAAAAACTGTTTTTT. It yields the protein CASSQEPRTGINEKLFF.

This clone has just a few counts. The rearrangement joins TRBV7-2 to TRBJ1-5; the match to TRBD1 covers 7 bases. There are 14 residues in the CDR3. The germline V gene has CDR1 SGHTA and CDR2 FQGNSA. Trimming removed 5 bases from V and 4 bases from J; junction bases left unmatched: 5. The CDR3 DNA reads as TGTGCCAGCAGCAGAGACAGGGTAAATCAGCCCCAGCATTTT. Encoded protein: CASSRDRVNQPQHF.

This sequence joins TRBV9 and TRBJ2-1; 9 bases match TRBD2. Germline CDR1 reads SGDLS; CDR2 reads YYNGEE. The CDR3 has 17 amino acids. The J segment lost 7 bases and the V segment lost 0 bases, leaving 11 bases of the junction unmatched. In DNA form, the CDR3 reads TGTGCCAGCAGCGTAGGTGGTGGCGGGAGGGCCGGGAATGAGCAGTTCTTC. This codes for CASSVGGGGRAGNEQFF.

The gene calls are TRBV9 and TRBJ2-2; TRBD1 is a possible D gene (5 bases). This CDR3 is 16 amino acids long. With 4 bases removed from V and 7 bases from J, the gap between germline ends came to 20 bases. Germline V gene lookup returns CDR1 SGDLS and CDR2 YYNGEE. The CDR3 reads CASSSRPDRKNGELFF. CDR3 bases: TGTGCCAGCAGCTCACGACCCGACAGAAAAAACGGGGAGCTGTTTTTT.

V is TRBV7-9 and J is TRBJ2-3, with 10 bases matching TRBD2. The CDR3 totals 15 residues. J gave up 6 bases and V 5 bases, and 8 bases lay outside the gene matches. The germline V gene encodes CDR1 SEHNR and CDR2 FQNEAQ (reference sequence). CDR3 DNA sequence: TGTGCCAGCAGCCTCCTTAGCGGGGGGAGGGATACGCAGTATTTT. Protein sequence: CASSLLSGGRDTQYF.

The V gene is TRBV15, the J gene TRBJ1-5; D remains ambiguous. CDR1 is LNHNV and CDR2 is YYDKDF in the germline V gene (reference sequence). V was clipped by 6 bases and J by 2 bases, with 17 bases between them. This CDR3 spans 16 amino acids. The CDR3 bases are TGTGCCACCAGGGTACTCTCTGAAGGAGGCAATCAGCCCCAGCATTTT. The encoded protein is CATRVLSEGGNQPQHF.

The chain combines TRBV5-1 with TRBJ2-1, with 8 bases lining up with TRBD1. Losses at the gene ends were 2 bases for V and 8 bases for J; bases not matched to a gene: 6. Germline CDR1 reads SGHRS; CDR2 reads YFSETQ. This CDR3 has 14 residues. The CDR3 loop is CASSFRGPADEQFF. The CDR3 nucleotides are TGCGCCAGCAGCTTCAGGGGGCCGGCCGATGAGCAGTTCTTC.

This chain joins TRBV11-3 and TRBJ2-3; D unclear. The germline V gene encodes CDR1 SGHNT and CDR2 YENEEA. The CDR3 extends over 16 amino acids. The germline V and J ends were trimmed by 1 base and 1 base, with 12 bases remaining between them. CDR3 sequence (DNA): TGTGCCAGCAGCTTAGGGCTCCCTGGGGGCACAGATACGCAGTATTTT. Its translation: CASSLGLPGGTDTQYF.

The CDR3 loop reads CAWSEGVNTEAFF. As DNA, the CDR3 is TGTGCCTGGAGTGAGGGGGTGAACACTGAAGCTTTCTTT. The chain carries TRBV30 and TRBJ1-1, with D possibly matching TRBD1 (6 bases). The ends were cut back, 1 base at V and 0 bases at J, with 6 bases in the middle. This CDR3 has 13 amino acids. CDR1 is GTSNPN, CDR2 SVGIG, per germline (reference sequence).

The V gene is TRBV19, the J gene TRBJ2-2; 14 bases fit TRBD2. With V trimmed by 7 bases and J by 0 bases, 7 bases remained unmatched. Germline loops: CDR1 LNHDA, CDR2 SQIVND (reference sequence). CDR3 size: 18 residues. The CDR3 sequence: CASTPTSGRVANTGELFF. DNA for the CDR3: TGTGCCAGTACCCCGACTAGCGGGAGGGTCGCGAACACCGGGGAGCTGTTTTTT.

The chain couples TRBV2 to TRBJ1-5; tentative D call: TRBD1 (6 bases). The V end was cut by 6 bases, the J end by 1 base, with 13 bases between. The CDR3 is 15 amino acids. Germline V gene data show CDR1 as SNHLY and CDR2 as FYNNEI. CDR3 protein: CASSHGGGSNQPQHF. DNA for the CDR3: TGTGCCAGCAGCCACGGGGGCGGCAGCAATCAGCCCCAGCATTTT.

V usage is TRBV6-5 and J usage is TRBJ1-3; no clear D. CDR3 length equals 14 residues. V dropped 0 bases and J dropped 3 bases, with 6 bases sitting between them. CDR1 is MNHEY and CDR2 is SVGAGI in the germline V gene. CDR3 protein: CASSYSRLGNTIYF. In DNA, the CDR3 is TGTGCCAGCAGTTACTCGAGACTTGGAAACACCATATATTTT.

This sequence joins TRBV29-1 and TRBJ2-7; 11 positions agree with TRBD1. V shed 7 bases and J 2 bases; nucleotides not matched to a gene: 7. The CDR3 sequence is 14 residues long. CDR1 and CDR2 from the germline V gene are SQVTM and ANQGSEA. The CDR3 nucleotides are TGCAGCGGGACCGGGACAGGGGGAGCCTACGAGCAGTACTTC. Translated, it gives CSGTGTGGAYEQYF.

The chain combines TRBV5-1 with TRBJ2-1; perhaps TRBD2 as D (7 bases). Germline CDR1 SGHRS, CDR2 YFSETQ. This CDR3 has 17 residues. V lost 4 bases to trimming and J lost 0 bases, with 17 bases between them. The CDR3 is CASSTDVGGGSYNEQFF. DNA of the CDR3: TGCGCCAGCAGCACGGACGTGGGAGGGGGCTCCTACAATGAGCAGTTCTTC.

The chain employs TRBV4-3 and TRBJ1-4, with 7 nucleotides matching TRBD1. CDR3 length: 17 residues. CDR1 and CDR2 (germline): LGHNA, YSLEER. The ends lost 0 bases at V and 5 bases at J; junction bases unmatched: 9. In DNA, the CDR3 is TGCGCCAGCAGCCAAGATCCCGCAGGGGGTCTGAATGAAAAACTGTTTTTT. Its translation is CASSQDPAGGLNEKLFF.